Detailed here is one T cell receptor beta chain. Antigen specificity is unknown. This record belongs to a study of cytomegalovirus exposure and HLA in healthy donors. CDR3 length: 12 amino acids. CDR1 MDHEN and CDR2 SYDVKM come from the germline V gene. V lost 3 bases and J 11 bases, leaving 13 bases between the germline ends. It was with 60 Vbeta and 13 Jbeta primers that the PCR ran. Libraries were prepared by immunoSEQ multiplex PCR; TCRdb keeps only in-frame clonotypes and omits some of them. In the table there are under 150,000 clones, around four fifths of which are singletons. General observations from the study: Associated with cytomegalovirus, according to the listing, were 150 to 200 TCR beta chains. V- and J-gene trimming in TCR beta was tied to a missense DCLRE1C variant by an analysis performed later. In terms of immune exposure information, only CMV serostatus was available.

This clonotype was sampled from a boy younger than 10 in good health and CMV-seronegative. The source material was PBMCs. V and J are TRBV28 and TRBJ1-1; a weak D match, TRBD1 (5 bases). The DNA of the CDR3 is TGTGCCAGCAGTTTTCACCCGGGGGAGGCTTTCTTT. It yields the protein CASSFHPGEAFF.